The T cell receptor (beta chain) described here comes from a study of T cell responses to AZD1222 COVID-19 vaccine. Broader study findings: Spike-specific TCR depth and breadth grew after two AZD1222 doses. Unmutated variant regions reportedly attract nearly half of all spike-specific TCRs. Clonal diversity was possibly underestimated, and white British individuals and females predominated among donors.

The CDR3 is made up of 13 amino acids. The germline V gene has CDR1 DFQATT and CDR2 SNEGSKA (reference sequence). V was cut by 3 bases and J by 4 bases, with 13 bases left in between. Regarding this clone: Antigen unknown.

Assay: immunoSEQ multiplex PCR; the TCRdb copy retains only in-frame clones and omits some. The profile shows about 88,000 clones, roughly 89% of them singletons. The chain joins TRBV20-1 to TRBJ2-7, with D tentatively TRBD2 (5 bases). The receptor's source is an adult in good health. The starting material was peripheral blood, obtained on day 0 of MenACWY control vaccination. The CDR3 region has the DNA TGCAGTGCTAGTACTGCGGGCGTTTACGAGCAGTACTTC. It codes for CSASTAGVYEQYF.